A selection of T cell receptor beta chains follows, all from one sample in a study of identical twins. TCRdb independently ran MiXCR on the 5' RACE reads; one entry per CDR3 protein. Altogether fewer than 550,000 distinct CDR3 sequences are present, roughly 15% being singletons, with the ten largest covering 0.44%. These sequences were also reported in another study, on yellow fever vaccine responses in identical twins.

Source material: CD4+ T cells sorted from blood. Source of these receptors: a woman aged 18-29 years in good health. Both conserved end residues are part of each CDR3. The D gene is left open where the match is weak. For some rows the clone size is stated as once, few or many, or as a class when expanded; others skip it.

TRBD2	TRBV5-1	TRBJ2-2	NA	TGCGCCACCAGAACCGGACTAGCGGGAGGGCCGACCGGGGAGCTGTTTTTT	CATRTGLAGGPTGELFF
TRBD1	TRBV19	TRBJ1-5	many	TGTGCCAGTAGTATAATGGGACAGGTCAATCAGCCCCAGCATTTT	CASSIMGQVNQPQHF
TRBD1	TRBV2	TRBJ2-5	NA	TGTGCCAACTCACTCGGGACAGCCCAAGAGACCCAGTACTTC	CANSLGTAQETQYF
NA	TRBV12-3/TRBV12-4	TRBJ1-2	many	TGTGCCAGCAGCTTTCCCTTGGGTGGGGAGTATGGCTACACCTTC	CASSFPLGGEYGYTF
NA	TRBV7-8	TRBJ2-3	NA	TGTGCCAGCAGCCCGGCATCTGGCGGATTCACAGATACGCAGTATTTT	CASSPASGGFTDTQYF
NA	TRBV20-1	TRBJ1-4	NA	TGCAGTGCTAGAGTATTCAAGGGGTCTAATGAAAAACTGTTTTTT	CSARVFKGSNEKLFF
TRBD2	TRBV7-3	TRBJ2-2	NA	TGTGCCAGCGGGGGCGGGAGGCGCGGGGAGCTGTTTTTT	CASGGGRRGELFF
NA	TRBV5-1	TRBJ2-5	NA	TGCGCCAGCAGCTTGTTGGCGGACCAAGAGACCCAGTACTTC	CASSLLADQETQYF
NA	TRBV5-1	TRBJ1-4	many	TGCGCCAGCAGCTTGGACAGCGTTGAAAAACTGTTTTTT	CASSLDSVEKLFF
NA	TRBV7-3	TRBJ2-3	few	TGTGCCAGCAGCTTAAATGGGAGGCGCACAGATACGCAGTATTTT	CASSLNGRRTDTQYF
NA	TRBV9	TRBJ2-2	few	TGTGCCAGCAGCGTAGGTTTAGGTGGCGGGAACACCGGGGAGCTGTTTTTT	CASSVGLGGGNTGELFF
TRBD2	TRBV11-2	TRBJ2-7	NA	TGTGCCAGCAGCTTAGCAACTAGCGGGAACTCCTACGAGCAGTACTTC	CASSLATSGNSYEQYF
NA	TRBV5-1	TRBJ2-1	many	TGCGCCAGCAGCTTCGGTATCGACTATGAGCAGTTCTTC	CASSFGIDYEQFF
NA	TRBV10-3	TRBJ2-1	few	TGTGCCATCAGGGACGGGGCCTTCGAGCAGTTCTTC	CAIRDGAFEQFF
NA	TRBV5-6	TRBJ1-1	NA	TGTGCCAGCAGCTTGTACTCAGATGAGGGCACTGAAGCTTTCTTT	CASSLYSDEGTEAFF
NA	TRBV12-3/TRBV12-4	TRBJ1-5	many	TGTGCCAGCAGTTTACTTGGGACACCCGGCCCCCAGCATTTT	CASSLLGTPGPQHF
NA	TRBV20-1	TRBJ1-4	NA	TGCAGTGCTCCCCCAAATGGAAAGGGGAATGAAAAACTGTTTTTT	CSAPPNGKGNEKLFF
NA	TRBV5-6	TRBJ2-1	few	TGTGCCAGCACCCCCCGCGGGGGCCCATACAATGAGCAGTTCTTC	CASTPRGGPYNEQFF
NA	TRBV5-1	TRBJ2-7	few	TGCGCCAGCAGCTTGGTCTCGGGGCCCTACGAGCAGTACTTC	CASSLVSGPYEQYF
NA	TRBV18	TRBJ2-5	NA	TGTGCCAGCTCACCAGCATTCATCCCCCAAGAGACCCAGTACTTC	CASSPAFIPQETQYF
TRBD2	TRBV7-8	TRBJ2-1	NA	TGTGCCAGCAGCTCAGAGCGGGGGGGCCCCAATGAGCAGTTCTTC	CASSSERGGPNEQFF
TRBD1	TRBV6-1	TRBJ1-6	few	TGTGCCAGCAGTGAGGGACAGGCTTCGTCCCTCCACTTT	CASSEGQASSLHF
TRBD1	TRBV6-1	TRBJ2-1	NA	TGTGCCAGCAGCACCACGGGACAGCTCTCCTACAATGAGCAGTTCTTC	CASSTTGQLSYNEQFF
TRBD2	TRBV20-1	TRBJ2-1	NA	TGCAGTGCTAGAGCCTCGAGCCTAGCGGGGGGGATCAATGAGCAGTTCTTC	CSARASSLAGGINEQFF
NA	TRBV18	TRBJ1-5	many	TGTGCCAGCTCACCAGGCCAGGGAGGGCTCGGGCAGCCCCAGCATTTT	CASSPGQGGLGQPQHF
NA	TRBV28	TRBJ2-7	NA	TGTGCCAGCAGTTTACTTCGGGGTGCGGTCGCGAGTTACGAGCAGTACTTC	CASSLLRGAVASYEQYF
NA	TRBV5-1	TRBJ2-3	many	TGCGCCAGCAGCCTTGACGGGGCGGGCCCAGATACGCAGTATTTT	CASSLDGAGPDTQYF
NA	TRBV15	TRBJ2-2	NA	TGTGCCACCAGCAGAGATATAGGGACGATCGACACCGGGGAGCTGTTTTTT	CATSRDIGTIDTGELFF
NA	TRBV6-5	TRBJ1-2	few	TGTGCCAGCAGTTCACAGGGTTGGGGCCTCGTTGGCTACACCTTC	CASSSQGWGLVGYTF
TRBD2	TRBV12-3/TRBV12-4	TRBJ2-5	NA	TGTGCCACCGGGGGGGGGGCCGAGACCCAGTACTTC	CATGGGAETQYF
TRBD1	TRBV27	TRBJ2-1	few	TGTGCCAGCAGAGGGGGACAGGGTGCTCACAATGAGCAGTTCTTC	CASRGGQGAHNEQFF
NA	TRBV11-2	TRBJ2-2	NA	TGTGCCAGCAGCTTAGCTAGACTACCCACCGGGGAGCTGTTTTTT	CASSLARLPTGELFF
TRBD2	TRBV5-1	TRBJ2-3	NA	TGCGCCAGCAGCCAGTACCTGACTAGCGGGACTAGCACAGATACGCAGTATTTT	CASSQYLTSGTSTDTQYF